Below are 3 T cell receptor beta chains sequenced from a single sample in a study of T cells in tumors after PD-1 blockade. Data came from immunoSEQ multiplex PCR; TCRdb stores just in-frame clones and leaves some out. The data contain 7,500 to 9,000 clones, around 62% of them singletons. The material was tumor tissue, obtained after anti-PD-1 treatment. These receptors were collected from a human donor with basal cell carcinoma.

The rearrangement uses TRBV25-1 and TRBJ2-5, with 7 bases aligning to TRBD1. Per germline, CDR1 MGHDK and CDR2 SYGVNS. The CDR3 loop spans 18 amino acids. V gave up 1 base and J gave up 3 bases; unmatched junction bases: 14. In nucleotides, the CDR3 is TGTGCCAGCAGTGAATCGGGGCAGGGGGACCGGCCTAAAGAGACCCAGTACTTC. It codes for CASSESGQGDRPKETQYF.

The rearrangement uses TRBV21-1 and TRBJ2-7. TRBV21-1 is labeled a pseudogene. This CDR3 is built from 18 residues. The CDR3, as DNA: TGTGCCAGCAGCAAAGAGGGGGTAGGGCGGGGAGACCCCTACGAGCAGTACTTC. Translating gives CASSKEGVGRGDPYEQYF.

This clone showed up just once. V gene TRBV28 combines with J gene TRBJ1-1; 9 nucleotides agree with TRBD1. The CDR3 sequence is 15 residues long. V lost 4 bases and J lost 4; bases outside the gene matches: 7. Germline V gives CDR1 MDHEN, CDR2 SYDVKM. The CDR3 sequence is CASSSQTGGATEAFF. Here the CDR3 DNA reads TGTGCCAGCAGTTCCCAGACAGGGGGGGCCACTGAAGCTTTCTTT.